The clone carrying this T cell receptor beta chain was recorded many times. What it binds is unknown. The authors gated naive CD8 T cells as CD8+CD4-CCR7+CD45RA+ for sorting. Bulk libraries came from a prior protocol with listed TCR primers. TCRdb passed the PCR reads through MiXCR, listing each CDR3 protein once. The repertoire holds 37,000 or so distinct CDR3 sequences, approximately 22% seen once, with just under 1% in the top ten. Trimming removed 3 bases at V and 2 bases at J, with 8 bases between. The CDR3 spans 13 residues. Germline V gene sequence: CDR1 SGHNT, CDR2 YENEEA. This sample stems from a study of molecular identifiers for immune sequencing clone quantification. The wider study: Across replicate runs, RNA obtained from approximately 20,000 or 100,000 naive CD8 cells was divided into five, with four undergoing sequencing.

Study-level points and caveats: Spiked-in Jurkat TCR RNA corresponding to one cell was reported as detectable against approximately 930,000 naive cells.

This chain connects TRBV11-3 to TRBJ2-7; D is unresolved. The sequenced sample consisted of naive CD8+ T cells from blood, with Jurkat cell RNA spiked in. The sample's subset: FACS-sorted CD8+CD4-CCR7+CD45RA+ naive T cells. The sequence was collected from a human donor in good health. Some libraries in this study had Jurkat cell RNA spiked in. DNA for the CDR3: TGTGCCAGCAGCTTGGGTACTCCCTACGAGCAGTACTTC. Protein sequence: CASSLGTPYEQYF.